Listed below are T cell receptor beta chains from one sample, sequenced in a study of blood T cell repertoires in COVID-19. The protocol was immunoSEQ multiplex PCR, while the TCRdb copy is restricted to in-frame clones and leaves out a portion. The repertoire has around 120,000 clones, about four fifths of them found once; the top ten carry 2.3%. The source material was peripheral blood. The receptors come from a man between 65 and 85 years old with acute or convalescent COVID-19. The conserved cysteine and the conserved F or W are not part of the CDR3 here. The order of the fields is V gene, J gene, CDR3 protein.

V gene: TRBV27
J gene: TRBJ1-2
CDR3 protein: ASSATAAGGYT

V gene: TRBV5-1
J gene: TRBJ2-1
CDR3 protein: ASSHQGTEQF

V gene: TRBV5-6
J gene: TRBJ2-1
CDR3 protein: ASSLRAGSYNEQF

V gene: TRBV7-2
J gene: TRBJ1-2
CDR3 protein: ASSFGTLGLGVGGYT

V gene: TRBV6-6
J gene: TRBJ1-3
CDR3 protein: ASSYTGKGSGNTIY

V gene: TRBV5-1
J gene: TRBJ1-4
CDR3 protein: ASSLFGEKLF

V gene: TRBV11-2
J gene: TRBJ1-1
CDR3 protein: ASSLKIQALNTEAF

V gene: TRBV5-1
J gene: TRBJ2-1
CDR3 protein: ASSLSKTGPSYNEQF

V gene: TRBV7-2
J gene: TRBJ2-2
CDR3 protein: ASSLFRTGNTGELF

V gene: TRBV2
J gene: TRBJ1-1
CDR3 protein: ASSYREGNTEAF

V gene: TRBV6-2/TRBV6-3
J gene: TRBJ2-2
CDR3 protein: ASSSRTGELF

V gene: TRBV10-3
J gene: TRBJ2-5
CDR3 protein: AISEPLGRSQETQY

V gene: TRBV7-2
J gene: TRBJ2-1
CDR3 protein: ASSPLKRGGLGNEQF

V gene: TRBV11-3
J gene: TRBJ1-5
CDR3 protein: ASSLTGQNNQPQH

V gene: TRBV18
J gene: TRBJ1-2
CDR3 protein: ASSPFYRYGYT

V gene: TRBV18
J gene: TRBJ1-5
CDR3 protein: ASSPSNNRRGDQPQH

V gene: TRBV6-2/TRBV6-3
J gene: TRBJ1-4
CDR3 protein: ASSYSGAAYEKLF

V gene: TRBV18
J gene: TRBJ2-7
CDR3 protein: ASSTLPGLEYEQY

V gene: TRBV29-1
J gene: TRBJ1-1
CDR3 protein: SGSTGGGTEAF

V gene: TRBV5-1
J gene: TRBJ1-2
CDR3 protein: ASSLGTGNGYT

V gene: TRBV25-1
J gene: TRBJ2-7
CDR3 protein: ASSDIGSGGSRSYEQY

V gene: TRBV6-5
J gene: TRBJ1-6
CDR3 protein: ASSYSYSNNSPLH

V gene: TRBV7-2
J gene: TRBJ2-3
CDR3 protein: ASSLSWGEDTQY

V gene: TRBV6-4
J gene: TRBJ1-4
CDR3 protein: ASSAWTGSEKLF

V gene: TRBV5-5
J gene: TRBJ1-2
CDR3 protein: ASSLRTGPYGYT

V gene: TRBV5-1
J gene: TRBJ1-6
CDR3 protein: ASSSQTGRSPLH

V gene: TRBV2
J gene: TRBJ2-3
CDR3 protein: AIFRDGASTDTQY

V gene: TRBV6-1
J gene: TRBJ1-3
CDR3 protein: ASSVNLQGNSGNTIY

V gene: TRBV12-3/TRBV12-4
J gene: TRBJ2-3
CDR3 protein: ASSLTRDTQY

V gene: TRBV15
J gene: TRBJ2-3
CDR3 protein: ATSIWTGSRTDTQY

V gene: TRBV10-1
J gene: TRBJ2-3
CDR3 protein: ASSPPGHITDTQY

V gene: TRBV9
J gene: TRBJ1-2
CDR3 protein: ASSVSSNYGYT

V gene: TRBV5-1
J gene: TRBJ2-5
CDR3 protein: ATHSGPQETQY

V gene: TRBV2
J gene: TRBJ1-2
CDR3 protein: ASRGDRVEGYT

V gene: TRBV11-2
J gene: TRBJ2-7
CDR3 protein: ASSLAGQGALPYEQY

V gene: TRBV6-2/TRBV6-3
J gene: TRBJ1-1
CDR3 protein: ASSYSRRGTYEAF

V gene: TRBV9
J gene: TRBJ2-5
CDR3 protein: ASSVGKGGVMRGPQETQY

V gene: TRBV5-1
J gene: TRBJ2-4
CDR3 protein: ASSPGGLAKNIQY

V gene: TRBV18
J gene: TRBJ1-3
CDR3 protein: ASSPGVGPGNTIY

V gene: TRBV5-4
J gene: TRBJ2-5
CDR3 protein: ASSLSSAETQY

V gene: TRBV21-1
J gene: TRBJ1-1
CDR3 protein: ASSTPRAPWEDEAF

V gene: TRBV4-2
J gene: TRBJ2-7
CDR3 protein: ASSPSPPRQGGIHEQY

V gene: TRBV4-1
J gene: TRBJ2-5
CDR3 protein: ASSQRTSGGRETQY

V gene: TRBV9
J gene: TRBJ2-1
CDR3 protein: ASSYSWRQGAWEQF

V gene: TRBV7-2
J gene: TRBJ1-2
CDR3 protein: ASSLYGNNPNYGYT

V gene: TRBV4-3
J gene: TRBJ2-2
CDR3 protein: ASSQSAPEGTGELF

V gene: TRBV5-4
J gene: TRBJ1-2
CDR3 protein: ASSLRGYNYGYT

V gene: TRBV19
J gene: TRBJ1-4
CDR3 protein: ASSIGGTATNEKLF

V gene: TRBV6-2/TRBV6-3
J gene: TRBJ2-2
CDR3 protein: ASSPRLVSAELF

V gene: TRBV19
J gene: TRBJ2-3
CDR3 protein: ASSDRGLADTQY

V gene: TRBV18
J gene: TRBJ1-2
CDR3 protein: ASSPGAGSLYGYT

V gene: TRBV29-1
J gene: TRBJ2-7
CDR3 protein: SVKHRGYYEQY